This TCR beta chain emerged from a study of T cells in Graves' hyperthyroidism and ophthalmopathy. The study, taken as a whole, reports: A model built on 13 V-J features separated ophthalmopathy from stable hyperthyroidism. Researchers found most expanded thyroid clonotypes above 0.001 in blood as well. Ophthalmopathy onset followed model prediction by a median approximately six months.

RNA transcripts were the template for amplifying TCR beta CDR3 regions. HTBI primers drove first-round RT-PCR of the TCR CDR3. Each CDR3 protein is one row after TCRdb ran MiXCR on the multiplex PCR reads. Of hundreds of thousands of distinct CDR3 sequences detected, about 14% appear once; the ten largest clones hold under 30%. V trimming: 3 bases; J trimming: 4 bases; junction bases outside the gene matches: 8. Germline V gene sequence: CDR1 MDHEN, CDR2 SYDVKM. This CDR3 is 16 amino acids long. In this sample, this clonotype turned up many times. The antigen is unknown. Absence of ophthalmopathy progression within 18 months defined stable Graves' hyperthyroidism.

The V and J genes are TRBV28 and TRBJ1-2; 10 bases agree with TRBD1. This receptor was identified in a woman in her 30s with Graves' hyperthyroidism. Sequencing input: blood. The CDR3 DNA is TGTGCCAGCAGTTTGGGTGGGACAGGGGACCTCTATGGCTACACCTTC. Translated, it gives CASSLGGTGDLYGYTF.